What follows describes a single T cell receptor (beta chain). Data came from immunoSEQ multiplex PCR; TCRdb stores just in-frame clones and leaves some out. The sample yields 15,000 to 20,000 clones, approximately 84% seen once. These data come from a study of PD-1 blockade in mismatch repair-deficient tumors. This sequence was found in an adult with mismatch repair-deficient cancer. This sample comprised PBMCs, obtained roughly 24 weeks after starting pembrolizumab.

The chain's CDR3 is CASSGGLGGSYNEQFF. In DNA form, the CDR3 reads TGTGCCAGCAGCGGTGGACTAGGGGGTTCCTACAATGAGCAGTTCTTC. V and J are TRBV9 and TRBJ2-1, with a weak D call TRBD2 (7 bases). V was pared by 3 bases and J by 1 base, with 14 bases between. This CDR3 has 16 residues. In germline, CDR1 is SGDLS, CDR2 YYNGEE.